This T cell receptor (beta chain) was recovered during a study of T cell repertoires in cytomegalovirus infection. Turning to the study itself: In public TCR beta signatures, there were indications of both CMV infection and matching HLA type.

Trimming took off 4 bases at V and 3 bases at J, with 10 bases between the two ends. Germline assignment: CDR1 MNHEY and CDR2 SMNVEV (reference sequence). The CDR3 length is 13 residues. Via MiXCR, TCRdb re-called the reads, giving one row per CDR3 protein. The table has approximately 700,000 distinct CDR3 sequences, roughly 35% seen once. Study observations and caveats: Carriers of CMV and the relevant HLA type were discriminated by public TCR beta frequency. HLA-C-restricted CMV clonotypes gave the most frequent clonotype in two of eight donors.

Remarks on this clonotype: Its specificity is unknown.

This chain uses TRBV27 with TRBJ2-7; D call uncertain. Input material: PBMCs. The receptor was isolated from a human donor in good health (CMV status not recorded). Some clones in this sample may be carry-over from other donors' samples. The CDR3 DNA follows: TGTGCCAGCAGTTCCAACTCCATCTACGAGCAGTACTTC. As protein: CASSSNSIYEQYF.